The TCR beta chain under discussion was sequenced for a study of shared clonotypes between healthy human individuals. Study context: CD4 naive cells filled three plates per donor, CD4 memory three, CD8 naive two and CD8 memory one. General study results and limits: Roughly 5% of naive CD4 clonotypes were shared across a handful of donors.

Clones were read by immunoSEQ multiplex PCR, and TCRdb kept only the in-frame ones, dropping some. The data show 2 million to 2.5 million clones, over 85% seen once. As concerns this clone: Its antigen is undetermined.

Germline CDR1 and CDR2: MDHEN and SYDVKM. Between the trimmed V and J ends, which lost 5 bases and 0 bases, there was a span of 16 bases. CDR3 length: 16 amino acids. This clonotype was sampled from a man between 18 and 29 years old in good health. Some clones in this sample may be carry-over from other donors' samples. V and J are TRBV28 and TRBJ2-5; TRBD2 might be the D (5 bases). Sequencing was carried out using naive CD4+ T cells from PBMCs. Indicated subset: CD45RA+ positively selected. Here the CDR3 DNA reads TGTGCCAGCAGTAACTACCGGGGAAGGGACCAAGAGACCCAGTACTTC. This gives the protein CASSNYRGRDQETQYF.